These T cell receptor beta chains were read from a single sample in a study of glioma-infiltrating T cells. TCRdb passed the multiplex PCR reads through MiXCR, listing each CDR3 protein once. The table includes about 110,000 distinct CDR3 sequences, under 30% detected once. Source material: glioma tissue, nonneoplastic brain tissue, or PBMCs (not recorded which). These receptors were obtained from a human donor with low-grade glioma or glioblastoma, undergoing nonglioma brain surgery, or in good health (not recorded which). Both conserved end residues are part of each CDR3. The D gene is left open where the match is weak. Clone size appears in some rows only: once, few, many, or a class for an expanded clone.

clone size: many; D gene: NA; J gene: TRBJ1-2; V gene: TRBV9; CDR3 protein: CASSGGVRERAYGYTF; CDR3 DNA: TGTGCCAGCAGCGGGGGGGTGAGGGAGAGGGCCTATGGCTACACCTTC
clone size: many; D gene: NA; J gene: TRBJ2-3; V gene: TRBV2; CDR3 protein: CASSAGGRKTDTQYF; CDR3 DNA: TGTGCCAGCAGTGCTGGGGGACGGAAAACAGATACGCAGTATTTT
clone size: many; D gene: NA; J gene: TRBJ1-1; V gene: TRBV10-3; CDR3 protein: CAISESISRSF; CDR3 DNA: TGTGCCATCAGTGAGTCGATATCGAGGTCCTTT
clone size: NA; D gene: TRBD2; J gene: TRBJ2-7; V gene: TRBV29-1; CDR3 protein: CSASGRAAYEQYF; CDR3 DNA: TGCAGCGCCAGCGGGAGGGCCGCTTACGAGCAGTACTTC
clone size: NA; D gene: NA; J gene: TRBJ2-7; V gene: TRBV19; CDR3 protein: CASSLTVPSYEQYF; CDR3 DNA: TGTGCCAGTAGTTTAACAGTTCCTAGCTACGAGCAGTACTTC
clone size: NA; D gene: NA; J gene: TRBJ1-1; V gene: TRBV27; CDR3 protein: CASSFQMNTEAFF; CDR3 DNA: TGTGCCAGCAGTTTCCAGATGAACACTGAAGCTTTCTTT
clone size: few; D gene: NA; J gene: TRBJ2-5; V gene: TRBV7-9; CDR3 protein: CASSLVPQETQYF; CDR3 DNA: TGTGCCAGCAGCTTAGTGCCCCAAGAGACCCAGTACTTC
clone size: few; D gene: TRBD2; J gene: TRBJ2-5; V gene: TRBV11-2; CDR3 protein: CASSLETSGRGGTQYF; CDR3 DNA: TGTGCCAGCAGCTTAGAGACTAGCGGGAGAGGGGGGACCCAGTACTTC
clone size: NA; D gene: NA; J gene: TRBJ1-5; V gene: TRBV12-3/TRBV12-4; CDR3 protein: CDSSPLTGRNQPQHF; CDR3 DNA: TGTGACAGCAGTCCCCTGACGGGCCGGAATCAGCCCCAGCATTTT
clone size: NA; D gene: NA; J gene: TRBJ2-1; V gene: TRBV28; CDR3 protein: CASSFQGYEQFF; CDR3 DNA: TGTGCCAGCAGTTTCCAGGGCTATGAGCAGTTCTTC
clone size: NA; D gene: NA; J gene: TRBJ2-5; V gene: TRBV7-9; CDR3 protein: CASRIGRGEAQYF; CDR3 DNA: TGTGCCAGCAGAATAGGGAGGGGGGAGGCCCAGTACTTC
clone size: few; D gene: TRBD2; J gene: TRBJ2-1; V gene: TRBV12-3/TRBV12-4; CDR3 protein: CASRLGSGEQFF; CDR3 DNA: TGTGCCAGCAGATTGGGTAGCGGGGAGCAGTTCTTC
clone size: NA; D gene: NA; J gene: TRBJ2-3; V gene: TRBV4-1; CDR3 protein: CARSESGVKGTDTQYF; CDR3 DNA: TGCGCCAGAAGCGAGTCGGGGGTCAAGGGCACAGATACGCAGTATTTT
clone size: many; D gene: NA; J gene: TRBJ2-1; V gene: TRBV20-1; CDR3 protein: CSARDLYEQFF; CDR3 DNA: TGCAGTGCTAGAGATCTCTATGAGCAGTTCTTC
clone size: NA; D gene: TRBD2; J gene: TRBJ2-5; V gene: TRBV24-1; CDR3 protein: CATSYSRTSGETQYF; CDR3 DNA: TGTGCCACCAGTTATTCCCGGACTAGCGGAGAGACCCAGTACTTC
clone size: many; D gene: NA; J gene: TRBJ2-3; V gene: TRBV27; CDR3 protein: CASSLLRGAKVTDTQYF; CDR3 DNA: TGTGCCAGCAGTTTGCTACGGGGGGCCAAGGTCACAGATACGCAGTATTTT
clone size: many; D gene: NA; J gene: TRBJ1-2; V gene: TRBV20-1; CDR3 protein: CSARDSRGQRYGYTF; CDR3 DNA: TGCAGTGCTAGAGACTCACGGGGACAACGATACGGCTACACCTTC
clone size: many; D gene: NA; J gene: TRBJ1-1; V gene: TRBV18; CDR3 protein: CASSVQYDEAFF; CDR3 DNA: TGTGCCAGCTCAGTGCAGTACGATGAAGCTTTCTTT
clone size: many; D gene: NA; J gene: TRBJ1-1; V gene: TRBV6-2/TRBV6-3; CDR3 protein: CASSPGGVVAEAFF; CDR3 DNA: TGTGCCAGCAGTCCAGGTGGAGTAGTCGCTGAAGCTTTCTTT
clone size: many; D gene: TRBD1; J gene: TRBJ2-3; V gene: TRBV27; CDR3 protein: CASSFRTGASTDTQYF; CDR3 DNA: TGTGCCAGCAGTTTCCGTACAGGGGCGAGCACAGATACGCAGTATTTT
clone size: many; D gene: NA; J gene: TRBJ1-1; V gene: TRBV28; CDR3 protein: CASSTTGRNTEAFF; CDR3 DNA: TGTGCCAGCAGTACTACAGGAAGGAACACTGAAGCTTTCTTT
clone size: many; D gene: NA; J gene: TRBJ1-5; V gene: TRBV7-8; CDR3 protein: CASSLAAQPQHF; CDR3 DNA: TGTGCCAGCAGCTTAGCGGCTCAGCCCCAGCATTTT
clone size: NA; D gene: NA; J gene: TRBJ2-7; V gene: TRBV20-1; CDR3 protein: CSARAGGAYEQYF; CDR3 DNA: TGCAGTGCTAGAGCTGGGGGAGCCTACGAGCAGTACTTC
clone size: many; D gene: NA; J gene: TRBJ2-7; V gene: TRBV20-1; CDR3 protein: CSANHDRSLYEQYF; CDR3 DNA: TGCAGTGCTAACCACGACAGGAGTTTATACGAGCAGTACTTC
clone size: many; D gene: NA; J gene: TRBJ1-5; V gene: TRBV7-2; CDR3 protein: CASRSGDVINQPQHF; CDR3 DNA: TGTGCCAGCAGATCAGGGGATGTGATAAATCAGCCCCAGCATTTT
clone size: many; D gene: TRBD2; J gene: TRBJ2-3; V gene: TRBV10-1; CDR3 protein: CASSGIAGGTQYF; CDR3 DNA: TGCGCCAGCAGTGGGATAGCGGGAGGTACGCAGTATTTT
clone size: many; D gene: NA; J gene: TRBJ1-5; V gene: TRBV19; CDR3 protein: CASSIRRVEGNQPQHF; CDR3 DNA: TGTGCCAGTAGTATTCGAAGAGTTGAGGGCAATCAGCCCCAGCATTTT
clone size: few; D gene: NA; J gene: TRBJ1-3; V gene: TRBV5-1; CDR3 protein: CASSSGTPGNTIYF; CDR3 DNA: TGCGCCAGCAGCTCCGGGACACCTGGAAACACCATATATTTT
clone size: many; D gene: NA; J gene: TRBJ2-5; V gene: TRBV5-5; CDR3 protein: CASSRRDYQETQYF; CDR3 DNA: TGTGCCAGCAGCCGCCGGGACTACCAAGAGACCCAGTACTTC
clone size: many; D gene: NA; J gene: TRBJ2-3; V gene: TRBV3-1; CDR3 protein: CASSQVGLRTDTQYF; CDR3 DNA: TGTGCCAGCAGCCAGGTAGGACTCCGCACAGATACGCAGTATTTT
clone size: many; D gene: TRBD2; J gene: TRBJ2-1; V gene: TRBV3-1; CDR3 protein: CASSLSGVRPFF; CDR3 DNA: TGTGCCAGCAGCCTTAGCGGGGTGCGCCCGTTCTTC
clone size: few; D gene: TRBD2; J gene: TRBJ2-6; V gene: TRBV19; CDR3 protein: CATLDGGSGANVLTF; CDR3 DNA: TGTGCCACGTTAGACGGGGGGTCTGGGGCCAACGTCCTGACTTTC
clone size: many; D gene: NA; J gene: TRBJ2-5; V gene: TRBV7-2; CDR3 protein: CASSLIGGTETQYF; CDR3 DNA: TGTGCCAGCAGCTTAATAGGGGGAACAGAGACCCAGTACTTC
clone size: many; D gene: TRBD2; J gene: TRBJ2-1; V gene: TRBV28; CDR3 protein: CASSLPLGAGALDEQFF; CDR3 DNA: TGTGCCAGCAGTTTACCCTTAGGAGCGGGGGCCTTGGATGAGCAGTTCTTC
clone size: NA; D gene: TRBD2; J gene: TRBJ2-3; V gene: TRBV10-1; CDR3 protein: CASSILAGASDTQYF; CDR3 DNA: TGCGCCAGCAGTATTTTAGCGGGAGCATCAGATACGCAGTATTTT
clone size: many; D gene: NA; J gene: TRBJ2-7; V gene: TRBV28; CDR3 protein: CASSLHGGVYEQYF; CDR3 DNA: TGTGCCAGCAGCCTTCACGGTGGGGTTTACGAGCAGTACTTC
clone size: few; D gene: NA; J gene: TRBJ1-5; V gene: TRBV19; CDR3 protein: CASSPGRGGNQPQHF; CDR3 DNA: TGTGCCAGTAGTCCCGGACGAGGCGGTAATCAGCCCCAGCATTTT
clone size: many; D gene: TRBD2; J gene: TRBJ2-3; V gene: TRBV5-1; CDR3 protein: CASSPTKTSGVPDTQYF; CDR3 DNA: TGCGCCAGCAGCCCGACCAAGACTAGCGGGGTACCAGATACGCAGTATTTT
clone size: NA; D gene: TRBD2; J gene: TRBJ2-5; V gene: TRBV6-1; CDR3 protein: CASSSRTSGIETQYF; CDR3 DNA: TGTGCCAGCAGTTCCCGGACTAGCGGGATCGAGACCCAGTACTTC
clone size: many; D gene: NA; J gene: TRBJ1-2; V gene: TRBV28; CDR3 protein: CASWYYGYTF; CDR3 DNA: TGTGCCAGCTGGTATTATGGCTACACCTTC
clone size: many; D gene: NA; J gene: TRBJ2-5; V gene: TRBV6-2/TRBV6-3; CDR3 protein: CASSYRSYSQETQYF; CDR3 DNA: TGTGCCAGCAGTTACCGGAGTTACTCCCAAGAGACCCAGTACTTC
clone size: few; D gene: TRBD2; J gene: TRBJ2-7; V gene: TRBV29-1; CDR3 protein: CSVAHGGVGYEQYF; CDR3 DNA: TGCAGCGTGGCCCATGGGGGGGTGGGTTACGAGCAGTACTTC
clone size: many; D gene: TRBD1; J gene: TRBJ1-5; V gene: TRBV28; CDR3 protein: CASRPTGQDQPQHF; CDR3 DNA: TGTGCCAGCAGACCCACGGGACAGGATCAGCCCCAGCATTTT
clone size: many; D gene: TRBD2; J gene: TRBJ2-7; V gene: TRBV6-2/TRBV6-3; CDR3 protein: CASSYPILWGGLSYEQYF; CDR3 DNA: TGTGCCAGCAGTTACCCTATCCTATGGGGAGGGCTCTCCTACGAGCAGTACTTC
clone size: many; D gene: TRBD2; J gene: TRBJ2-7; V gene: TRBV7-3; CDR3 protein: CASSLSGGDHYEQYF; CDR3 DNA: TGTGCCAGCAGCTTAAGCGGGGGGGACCACTACGAGCAGTACTTC
clone size: few; D gene: NA; J gene: TRBJ1-2; V gene: TRBV4-3; CDR3 protein: CASSQAGVTYGYTF; CDR3 DNA: TGCGCCAGCAGCCAAGCCGGGGTTACCTATGGCTACACCTTC
clone size: many; D gene: NA; J gene: TRBJ1-5; V gene: TRBV20-1; CDR3 protein: CSARDSQGYQPQHF; CDR3 DNA: TGCAGTGCTAGAGATAGCCAGGGGTATCAGCCCCAGCATTTT
clone size: NA; D gene: TRBD1; J gene: TRBJ1-1; V gene: TRBV7-9; CDR3 protein: CASSLLTGSAAEAFF; CDR3 DNA: TGTGCCAGCAGCCTATTGACAGGGTCGGCCGCTGAAGCTTTCTTT
clone size: many; D gene: NA; J gene: TRBJ2-7; V gene: TRBV14; CDR3 protein: CASSQDRNGITYEQYF; CDR3 DNA: TGTGCCAGCAGCCAAGATCGAAATGGCATAACCTACGAGCAGTACTTC
clone size: few; D gene: NA; J gene: TRBJ2-1; V gene: TRBV7-2; CDR3 protein: CASRYTEDEQFF; CDR3 DNA: TGTGCCAGCAGATATACGGAGGATGAGCAGTTCTTC
clone size: few; D gene: NA; J gene: TRBJ2-7; V gene: TRBV7-2; CDR3 protein: CASSLGGATYEQYF; CDR3 DNA: TGTGCCAGCAGCTTAGGGGGGGCTACCTACGAGCAGTACTTC
clone size: many; D gene: TRBD2; J gene: TRBJ2-2; V gene: TRBV6-1; CDR3 protein: CALGGGTRDTGELFF; CDR3 DNA: TGTGCCCTCGGGGGAGGGACTAGAGACACCGGGGAGCTGTTTTTT